A single sample gave rise to the 22 T cell receptor beta chains below, sequenced in a study of neurological immune-mediated disorders. TCRdb passed the 5' RACE reads through MiXCR, listing each CDR3 protein once. The sample has about 44,000 distinct CDR3 sequences, about a fifth seen once; the top ten hold around 4.7%. Noted time point: technical triplicate 3. The sample was PBMCs. Every receptor here comes from a man in his sixties with HTLV-1-associated myelopathy (HAM/TSP).

This clonotype occurred many times. The V and J genes are TRBV20-1 and TRBJ2-1; D may be TRBD2 (5 bases). The ends were cut back, 6 bases at V and 0 bases at J, with 12 bases in the middle. Germline values: CDR1 DFQATT, CDR2 SNEGSKA (reference sequence). The CDR3 consists of 14 residues. CDR3: CSARGLFSYNEQFF. CDR3 DNA sequence: TGCAGTGCCCGAGGGCTCTTCTCCTACAATGAGCAGTTCTTC.

As regards this clonotype: One junction end disagrees with the germline gene, perhaps due to a read error. The chain joins TRBV7-3 to TRBJ2-1, with D tentatively TRBD2 (5 bases). The germline CDR1 and CDR2 sequences are SGHTA and FQGTGA. The CDR3 length is 15 residues. DNA for the CDR3: TGTGCCAGCATCTTAGGATCGTGTGAGGGCCACGAGCAGTTCTTC. Its protein product is CASILGSCEGHEQFF.

About this clonotype itself: Germline and junction disagree at one end, which may indicate a read error. In DNA form, the CDR3 reads TGCGCCAGCAGCTTGGCCGGGGGGAACACTGAAGCTCTCTTT. Translation gives CASSLAGGNTEALF. This rearrangement joins TRBV5-1 to TRBJ1-1; TRBD1 is a possible D gene (5 bases). The CDR3 runs 14 residues. Germline V CDR1 and CDR2: SGHRS, YFSETQ.

This clonotype was recorded many times. The CDR3 region has the DNA TGTGCCAGCATAACCTGGGGGTTGAACACTGAAGCTTTCTTT. It specifies CASITWGLNTEAFF. The chain uses TRBV28 and TRBJ1-1; D is perhaps TRBD1 (5 bases). Trimming took off 7 bases at V and 0 bases at J, with 12 bases between the two ends. The germline V gene encodes CDR1 MDHEN and CDR2 SYDVKM. The CDR3 contains 14 residues. The full variable domain, rest sourced from reference TRBV28 and TRBJ1-1, is DVKVTQSSRYLVKRTGEKVFLECVQDMDHENMFWYRQDPGLGLRLIYFSYDVKMKEKGDIPEGYSVSREKKERFSLILESASTNQTSMYLCASITWGLNTEAFFGQGTRLTVV.

The chain links TRBV20-1 to TRBJ2-1, with TRBD2 matching over 12 bases. The CDR3 has 15 residues. CDR1 is DFQATT and CDR2 is SNEGSKA in the germline V gene (reference sequence). Germline trimming cut 5 bases from V and 4 bases from J; bases unmatched to any gene: 6. The CDR3 loop is CSARLLAGGYNEQFF. CDR3 DNA sequence: TGCAGTGCTCGTTTACTAGCGGGAGGTTACAATGAGCAGTTCTTC.

This clonotype was detected many times. The CDR3 is CASSATCNTEAFF. The CDR3 DNA is TGTGCCAGCAGTGCAACATGTAACACTGAAGCTTTCTTT. V is TRBV12-3 or TRBV12-4 and J is TRBJ1-1; D gene uncertain. V was shortened by 5 bases and J by 2 bases, with 9 bases between the two germline ends. This CDR3 comprises 13 residues.

This clonotype was detected many times. The V call is TRBV7-9, the J call TRBJ2-5; 8 positions agree with TRBD1. V shed 4 bases, J shed 2 bases, and the junction held 3 bases outside the gene matches. The CDR3 extends over 14 amino acids. The germline gives CDR1 SEHNR, CDR2 FQNEAQ (reference sequence). CDR3 in amino acids: CASSYGQGQETQYF. The CDR3 region has the DNA TGTGCCAGCAGCTATGGACAGGGACAAGAGACCCAGTACTTC.

This clonotype was seen at least ten times. The chain is built from TRBV10-3 and TRBJ2-2, with D possibly being TRBD1 or TRBD2 (6 bases each). Trimming stripped 4 bases from V and 0 bases from J, with 18 bases between. This CDR3 contains 18 residues. Germline V gene sequence: CDR1 ENHRY, CDR2 SYGVKD. CDR3 loop: CAISARSHRGPNTGELFF. The CDR3 DNA reads TGTGCCATCAGTGCTAGGTCTCATCGGGGGCCGAACACCGGGGAGCTGTTTTTT.

At least ten counts were recorded for this clonotype. V gene TRBV5-4 combines with J gene TRBJ1-2; D call uncertain. Germline V gene data show CDR1 as SGHNT and CDR2 as YYREEE (reference sequence). The V and J ends lost 0 bases and 4 bases respectively, with 13 bases between them. The CDR3 has 15 residues. For the CDR3, the DNA is TGTGCCAGCAGCTTGGTCTCTGGACTCTCCTATGGCTACACCTTC. Translation: CASSLVSGLSYGYTF. Together with reference TRBV5-4 and TRBJ1-2, the CDR3 gives the full variable domain: ETGVTQSPTHLIKTRGQQVTLRCSSQSGHNTVSWYQQALGQGPQFIFQYYREEENGRGNFPPRFSGLQFPNYSSELNVNALELDDSALYLCASSLVSGLSYGYTFGSGTRLTVV.

This clonotype was counted at least ten times. The junction departs from germline at one end; a sequencing error may be responsible. The J gene is TRBJ2-1, the V gene TRBV28; D is undetermined. The CDR3 spans 15 residues. Germline CDR1 reads MDHEN; CDR2 reads SYDVKM. The CDR3, as DNA: TGTGCCAGCGGTTTCGTGGCGTCCCCCTACAATGAGCAGTTCTTC. Translated: CASGFVASPYNEQFF.

This clonotype appeared many times. This chain joins TRBV20-1 and TRBJ2-1; the D gene is possibly TRBD2 (5 bases). Germline V gives CDR1 DFQATT, CDR2 SNEGSKA (reference sequence). The CDR3 extends over 14 amino acids. Trimming removed 4 bases from V and 0 bases from J, with 10 bases in between. The CDR3 nucleotides are TGCAGTGCTAATGAGGGTAGCTCCTACAATGAGCAGTTCTTC. This translates into CSANEGSSYNEQFF.

This clonotype was seen only a few times. J is TRBJ2-1 and V is TRBV6-1; the D gene is possibly TRBD2 (5 bases). The V end was cut by 9 bases, the J end by 6 bases, with 12 bases between. Per the germline V gene, CDR1 is MNHNS and CDR2 is SASEGT. CDR3 size: 12 residues. The CDR3 sequence: CASRFGLNEQFF. The CDR3 bases are TGTGCCAGTCGTTTTGGACTCAATGAGCAGTTCTTC.

This clonotype has more than one count but fewer than ten. The DNA is omitted, as the CDR3 cannot be located on it reliably, and the CDR3 follows TCRdb's listing. The chain employs TRBV5-1 and TRBJ2-3; TRBD1, as called in the table, went unchecked against the DNA. The CDR3 region is 19 residues in length, termini included. CDR1 SGHRS and CDR2 YFSETQ come from the germline V gene. The CDR3: CASSFYICSGGAGSDTQYF.

Ten or more counts support this clonotype. The chain is built from TRBV12-3 or TRBV12-4 and TRBJ2-1; TRBD2 aligns across 8 bases. The CDR3 loop spans 14 amino acids. V lost 5 bases to trimming and J lost 10 bases; unmatched junction nucleotides: 10. In DNA, the CDR3 is TGTGCCAGCAGTAACAGAGATAGCGGGATGGAGCAGTTCTTC. Amino acid sequence: CASSNRDSGMEQFF.

This clonotype occurred many times. The chain employs TRBV4-1 and TRBJ1-1; D remains ambiguous. This CDR3 has 14 residues. Deletions cut 0 bases from V and 0 bases from J, with 5 bases between. The germline V gene encodes CDR1 MGHRA and CDR2 YSYEKL. CDR3 loop: CASSQDPVNTEAFF. The CDR3, as DNA: TGCGCCAGCAGCCAAGATCCAGTGAACACTGAAGCTTTCTTT.

This clonotype was seen ten or more times. The chain employs TRBV28 and TRBJ1-1; TRBD1 is a possible D gene (5 bases). Germline V CDR1 and CDR2: MDHEN, SYDVKM. Trimming left V 1 base short and J 0 bases short, with 12 bases between. The length of the CDR3 is 16 residues. The chain's CDR3 is CASSLYGTRMNTEAFF. Written as DNA, the CDR3 is TGTGCCAGCAGTTTATACGGGACGAGGATGAACACTGAAGCTTTCTTT.

The sample holds one count of this clonotype. V and J are TRBV5-1 and TRBJ2-2, with no clear D. This CDR3 is 15 amino acids long. Germline V gene sequence: CDR1 SGHRS, CDR2 YFSETQ. The CDR3 reads CSISLRPRNTGELFF. In DNA, the CDR3 is TGCTCCATCAGCTTGAGACCCCGGAACACCGGGGAGCTGTTTTTT.

This chain uses TRBV5-1 with TRBJ2-7, with 8 bases aligning to TRBD2. Germline V gene sequence: CDR1 SGHRS, CDR2 YFSETQ. The CDR3 contains 14 residues. After removal of 4 bases from V and 2 bases from J, the junction contained 5 bases not matched to a gene. The CDR3 DNA follows: TGCGCCAGCAGCCCGGGACTAGGGGCCTACGAGCAGTACTTC. It is translated as CASSPGLGAYEQYF.

This clonotype has ten or more counts. V is TRBV6-5 and J is TRBJ2-7, with TRBD1 as a possible D gene (5 bases). Trimming removed 0 bases from V and 0 bases from J, with 9 bases in between. From germline, CDR1 is MNHEY and CDR2 SVGAGI. There are 15 residues in the CDR3. The CDR3 sequence is CASSYSATDSYEQYF. CDR3 nucleotides: TGTGCCAGCAGTTACTCGGCGACAGACTCCTACGAGCAGTACTTC.

This clonotype has at least ten counts. J is TRBJ2-1 and V is TRBV5-1, with 7 bases lining up with TRBD2. The germline V gene has CDR1 SGHRS and CDR2 YFSETQ. CDR3 length: 15 amino acids. J lost 6 bases, V lost 4 bases, and 10 bases had no gene match. The CDR3 DNA follows: TGCGCCAGCAGCCCCCAGGCCGGGAGGCCCAATGAGCAGTTCTTC. It codes for CASSPQAGRPNEQFF.

The J gene is TRBJ1-2, the V gene TRBV27; D call uncertain. The ends were cut back, 5 bases at V and 2 bases at J, with 9 bases in the middle. The CDR3 totals 13 residues. Looked up from germline, CDR1 is MNHEY and CDR2 is SMNVEV (reference sequence). CDR3 loop: CASSPRGNYGYTF. The CDR3, as DNA: TGTGCCAGCAGTCCCCGGGGAAACTATGGCTACACCTTC.

This clonotype has a count of ten or more. The rearrangement links TRBV5-1 to TRBJ2-1; D may be TRBD1 (5 bases). The ends were cut back, 2 bases at V and 0 bases at J, with 6 bases in the middle. CDR1 SGHRS and CDR2 YFSETQ come from the germline V gene. The length of the CDR3 is 14 residues. The CDR3 sequence: CASSLTGSYNEQFF. The DNA for the CDR3 is TGCGCCAGCAGCTTAACAGGCTCCTACAATGAGCAGTTCTTC.